The 4 T cell receptor beta chains presented below share a single source sample, sequenced in a study of blood T cell repertoires in COVID-19. Clones were read by immunoSEQ multiplex PCR, and TCRdb kept only the in-frame ones, dropping some. The sample shows about 160,000 clones, 70% to 90% of them seen only once. The specimen sequenced was peripheral blood. The source of these receptors is a woman aged 45 to 65 with COVID-19, enrolled during active disease.

The genes are TRBV7-9 and TRBJ2-5, with 11 bases that match TRBD1. Unmatched junction bases numbered 5, after V lost 3 bases and J lost 5 bases. CDR3 length equals 15 residues. The germline V gene encodes CDR1 SEHNR and CDR2 FQNEAQ (reference sequence). The CDR3 here is CASSFGQGAWETQYF. The CDR3 DNA follows: TGTGCCAGCAGCTTCGGACAGGGGGCCTGGGAGACCCAGTACTTC.

CDR3 sequence: CASSYLGHSETQYF. The CDR3 DNA follows: TGTGCCAGCAGTTACCTGGGACATTCTGAGACCCAGTACTTC. J is TRBJ2-5 and V is TRBV6-2 or TRBV6-3; TRBD1 might be the D (6 bases). This CDR3 region has 14 residues. The V gene lost 2 bases and the J gene lost 5 bases, with 12 bases spanning the gap. Germline V gene data show CDR1 as MNHEY and CDR2 as SVGEGT.

The gene calls are TRBV15 and TRBJ1-1; the D gene is possibly TRBD1 (5 bases). This CDR3 has 12 amino acids. Deletions cut 5 bases from V and 5 bases from J, with 9 bases between. Germline CDR1 LNHNV, CDR2 YYDKDF (reference sequence). The CDR3 here is CATSSRDTEAFF. The CDR3 nucleotides are TGTGCCACCAGCTCCAGGGATACTGAAGCTTTCTTT.

This sequence joins TRBV24-1 and TRBJ1-2; 7 nucleotides agree with TRBD1. J gave up 4 bases and V 3 bases, and 10 bases lay outside the gene matches. The CDR3 has 16 amino acids. Germline V CDR1 and CDR2: KGHDR, SFDVKD. CDR3 nucleotides: TGTGCCACCAGTGATCCGAGACAGGGCTTAACCTATGGCTACACCTTC. Translated: CATSDPRQGLTYGYTF.